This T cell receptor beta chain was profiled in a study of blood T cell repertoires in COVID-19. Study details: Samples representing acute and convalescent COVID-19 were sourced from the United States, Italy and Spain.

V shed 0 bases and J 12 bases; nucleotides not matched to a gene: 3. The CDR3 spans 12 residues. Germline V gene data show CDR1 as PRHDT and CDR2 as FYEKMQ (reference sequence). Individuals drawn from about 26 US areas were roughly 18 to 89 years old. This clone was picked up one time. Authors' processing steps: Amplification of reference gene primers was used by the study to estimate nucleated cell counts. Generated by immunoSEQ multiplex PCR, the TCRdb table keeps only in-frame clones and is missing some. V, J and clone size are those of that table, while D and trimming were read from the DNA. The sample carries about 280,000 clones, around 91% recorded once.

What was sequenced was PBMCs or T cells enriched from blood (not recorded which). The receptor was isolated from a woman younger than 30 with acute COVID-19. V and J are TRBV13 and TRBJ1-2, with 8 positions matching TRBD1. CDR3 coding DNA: TGTGCCAGCAGCTTAGGGACAGGGGCGCACACCTTC. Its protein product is CASSLGTGAHTF.